This T cell receptor beta chain emerged from a study of OX40 agonist ivuxolimab in advanced cancers. Whole-study context: A mean age of around 60 years, range roughly 23 to 85, was recorded, and approximately 85% were male.

Some clones are missing from TCRdb's copy, which holds only in-frame ones; the method was immunoSEQ multiplex PCR. The repertoire includes 53,000 or so clones, roughly 88% of them detected once, and less than 2% sits in the top ten. This CDR3 region has 16 residues. V was pared by 4 bases and J by 5 bases, with 8 bases of the junction left unmatched. Germline V gene sequence: CDR1 MNHNS, CDR2 SASEGT. This clone was seen a few times. The source is an adult with an advanced solid tumor such as melanoma, head and neck, liver or kidney cancer. The sequenced sample was CD4+ or CD8+ T cells sorted from blood, obtained in a trial of the OX40 agonist ivuxolimab. The rearrangement uses TRBV6-1 and TRBJ2-7, with 13 bases lining up with TRBD2. This CDR3 reads CASSGDPGLAGNEQYF. The CDR3 DNA reads TGTGCCAGCAGTGGCGATCCGGGACTAGCGGGAAACGAGCAGTACTTC.